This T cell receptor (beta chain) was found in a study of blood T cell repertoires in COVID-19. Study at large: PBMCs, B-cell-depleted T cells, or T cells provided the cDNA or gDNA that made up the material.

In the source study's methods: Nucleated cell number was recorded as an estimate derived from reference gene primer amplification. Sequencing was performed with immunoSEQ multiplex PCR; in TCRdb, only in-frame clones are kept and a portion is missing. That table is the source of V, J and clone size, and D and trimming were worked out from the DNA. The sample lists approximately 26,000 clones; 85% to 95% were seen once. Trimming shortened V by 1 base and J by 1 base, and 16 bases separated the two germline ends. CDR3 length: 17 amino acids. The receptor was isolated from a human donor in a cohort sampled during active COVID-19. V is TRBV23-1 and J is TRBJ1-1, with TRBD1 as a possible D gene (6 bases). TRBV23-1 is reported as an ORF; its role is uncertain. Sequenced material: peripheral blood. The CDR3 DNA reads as TGCGCCAGCAGTCAATTTCTACAGGGAATGGGGAACACTGAAGCTTTCTTT. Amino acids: CASSQFLQGMGNTEAFF.